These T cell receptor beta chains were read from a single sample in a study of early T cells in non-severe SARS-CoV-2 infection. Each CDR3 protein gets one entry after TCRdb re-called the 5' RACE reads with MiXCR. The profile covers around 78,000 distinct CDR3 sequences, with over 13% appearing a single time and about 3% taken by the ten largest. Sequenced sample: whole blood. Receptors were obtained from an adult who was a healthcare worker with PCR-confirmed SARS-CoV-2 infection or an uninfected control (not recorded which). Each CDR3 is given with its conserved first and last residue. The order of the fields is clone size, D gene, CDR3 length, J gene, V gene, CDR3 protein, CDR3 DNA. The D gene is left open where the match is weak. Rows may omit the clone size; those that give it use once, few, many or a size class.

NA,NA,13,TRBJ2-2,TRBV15,CATSTRGSGELFF,TGTGCCACCAGCACCAGGGGATCCGGGGAGCTGTTTTTT
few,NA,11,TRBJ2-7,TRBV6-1,CASTSINEQYF,TGTGCCAGCACTTCTATCAACGAGCAGTACTTC
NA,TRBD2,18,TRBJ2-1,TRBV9,CASSAHFSGRGSYNEQFF,TGTGCCAGCAGCGCTCACTTTAGCGGGAGGGGCTCCTACAATGAGCAGTTCTTC
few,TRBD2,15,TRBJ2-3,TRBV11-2,CASSLGTSGGDTQYF,TGTGCCAGCAGCTTAGGGACTAGCGGGGGAGATACGCAGTATTTT
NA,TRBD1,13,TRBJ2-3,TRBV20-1,CSAPRTGVDTQYF,TGCAGTGCCCCCCGGACAGGGGTAGATACGCAGTATTTT
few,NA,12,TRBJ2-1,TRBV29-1,CSTQTSAAEQFF,TGCAGCACACAAACGTCGGCGGCTGAGCAGTTCTTC
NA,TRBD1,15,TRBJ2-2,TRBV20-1,CSARRQGADTGELFF,TGCAGTGCTAGACGACAGGGGGCGGACACCGGGGAGCTGTTTTTT
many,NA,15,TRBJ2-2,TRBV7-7,CASSLTTLTTGELFF,TGTGCTAGCAGCTTAACAACTCTGACTACCGGGGAGCTGTTTTTT
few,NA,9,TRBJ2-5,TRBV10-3,CAISETQYF,TGTGCCATCTCGGAGACCCAGTACTTC
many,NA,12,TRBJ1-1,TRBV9,CASSVNAGEAFF,TGTGCCAGCAGCGTGAATGCAGGAGAAGCTTTCTTT
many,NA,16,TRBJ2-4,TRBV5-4,CASSNAGQLAKNIQYF,TGTGCCAGCAGCAACGCGGGACAGCTAGCCAAAAACATTCAGTACTTC
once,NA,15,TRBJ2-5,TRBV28,CASSQASGLAKTQYF,TGTGCCAGCAGCCAAGCATCGGGGCTGGCGAAGACCCAGTACTTC
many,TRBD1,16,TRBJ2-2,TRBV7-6,CASSGQTGGGTGELFF,TGTGCCAGCAGCGGACAAACAGGGGGAGGCACCGGGGAGCTGTTTTTT
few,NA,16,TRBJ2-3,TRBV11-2,CASADGGRKRTDTQYF,TGTGCCAGCGCCGACGGCGGGCGGAAACGCACAGATACGCAGTATTTT
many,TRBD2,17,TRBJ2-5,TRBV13,CASSRRTAGGPGETQYF,TGTGCCAGCAGCCGCCGAACAGCGGGAGGTCCGGGAGAGACCCAGTACTTC
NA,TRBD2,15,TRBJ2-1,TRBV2,CAIPATSGSYNEQFF,TGTGCCATACCGGCTACTAGCGGGAGTTATAATGAGCAGTTCTTC
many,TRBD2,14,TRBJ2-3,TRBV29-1,CSVSRGSIGDTQYF,TGCAGCGTTTCCCGCGGGAGTATCGGAGATACGCAGTATTTT
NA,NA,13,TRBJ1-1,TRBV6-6,CASRTGDGAEAFF,TGTGCCAGCAGGACGGGGGACGGAGCTGAAGCTTTCTTT
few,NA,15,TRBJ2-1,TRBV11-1,CASSPEPLKGPEQFF,TGTGCCAGCAGCCCGGAACCACTGAAGGGACCTGAGCAGTTCTTC
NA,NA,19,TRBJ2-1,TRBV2,CASSDDRTVVSLRGNEQFF,TGTGCCAGCAGTGACGATAGGACCGTTGTTAGTCTCCGCGGCAATGAGCAGTTCTTC
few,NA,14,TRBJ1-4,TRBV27,CASSRRGTNEKLFF,TGTGCCAGCTCAAGGAGAGGGACTAATGAAAAACTGTTTTTT
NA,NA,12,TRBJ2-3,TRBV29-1,CSVELVADTQYF,TGCAGCGTGGAATTGGTGGCAGATACGCAGTATTTT
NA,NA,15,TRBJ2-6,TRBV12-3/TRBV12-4,CASSFRGAGANVLTF,TGTGCCAGCAGTTTTCGAGGGGCAGGGGCCAACGTCCTGACTTTC
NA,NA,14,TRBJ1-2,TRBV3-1,CASRVRHGNYGYTF,TGTGCCAGCAGAGTCAGACATGGGAACTATGGCTACACCTTC
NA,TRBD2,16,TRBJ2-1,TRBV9,CASSVARLAGYNEQFF,TGTGCCAGCAGCGTAGCCCGACTAGCGGGGTACAATGAGCAGTTCTTC
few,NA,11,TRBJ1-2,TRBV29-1,CSVVPGLTYTF,TGCAGCGTAGTGCCGGGACTAACCTACACCTTC
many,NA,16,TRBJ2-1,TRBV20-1,CSADTAYGRGTNEQFF,TGCAGTGCCGACACGGCCTACGGAAGGGGCACGAATGAGCAGTTCTTC
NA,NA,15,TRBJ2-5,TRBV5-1,CASSLLGATRETQYF,TGCGCCAGCAGCTTGTTGGGGGCCACCCGAGAGACCCAGTACTTC
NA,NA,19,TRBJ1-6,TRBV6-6,CASSPPMRRSSSYNSPLHF,TGTGCCAGCAGTCCCCCCATGAGGCGGTCGAGCTCCTATAATTCACCCCTCCACTTT
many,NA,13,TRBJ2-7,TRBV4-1,CASSQEYGYEQYF,TGCGCCAGCAGCCAAGAATACGGCTACGAGCAGTACTTC
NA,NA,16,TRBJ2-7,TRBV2,CASSPTLTGVSYEQYF,TGTGCCAGCAGTCCCACCTTGACAGGCGTCTCCTACGAGCAGTACTTC
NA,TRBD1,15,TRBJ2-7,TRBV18,CASSPGTGLGYEQYF,TGTGCCAGCTCACCAGGGACAGGGTTAGGCTACGAGCAGTACTTC
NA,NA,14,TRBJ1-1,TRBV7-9,CASSPKTRNTEAFF,TGTGCCAGCAGCCCGAAAACGCGGAACACTGAAGCTTTCTTT
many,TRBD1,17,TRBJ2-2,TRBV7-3,CASSLTGQGARTGELFF,TGTGCCAGCAGCTTAACGGGACAGGGGGCACGTACCGGGGAGCTGTTTTTT
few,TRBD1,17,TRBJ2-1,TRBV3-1,CASSQLIRGSSYNEQFF,TGTGCCAGCAGCCAACTGATCAGGGGGAGCTCCTACAATGAGCAGTTCTTC
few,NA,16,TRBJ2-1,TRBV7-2,CASSLGGVGGANEQFF,TGTGCCAGCAGCTTAGGTGGTGTTGGGGGGGCGAATGAGCAGTTCTTC
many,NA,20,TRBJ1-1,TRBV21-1,CASSNPPAGGLRVMNTEAFF,TGTGCCAGCAGCAATCCCCCCGCCGGGGGGTTAAGAGTGATGAACACTGAAGCTTTCTTT
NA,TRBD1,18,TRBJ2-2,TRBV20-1,CSALGTGGRLANTGELFF,TGCAGTGCTCTTGGGACAGGGGGCCGCCTTGCGAACACCGGGGAGCTGTTTTTT
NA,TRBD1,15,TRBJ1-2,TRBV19,CASSSRGGSGYGYTF,TGTGCCAGTAGTAGCCGAGGGGGCTCGGGCTATGGCTACACCTTC
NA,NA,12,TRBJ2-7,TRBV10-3,CAISAMVHEQYF,TGTGCCATCAGTGCGATGGTCCACGAGCAGTACTTC
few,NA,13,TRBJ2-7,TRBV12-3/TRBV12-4,CASREEGGYEQYF,TGTGCCAGCAGAGAAGAAGGGGGCTACGAGCAGTACTTC
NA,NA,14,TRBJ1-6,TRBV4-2,CASSQDRGGSPLHF,TGTGCCAGCAGCCAAGATCGGGGAGGCTCACCCCTCCACTTT
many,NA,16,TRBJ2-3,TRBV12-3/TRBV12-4,CASSLSRTASTDTQYF,TGTGCCAGCAGTTTATCACGGACAGCTAGCACAGATACGCAGTATTTT
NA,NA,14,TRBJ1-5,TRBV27,CASSLSGREQPQHF,TGTGCCAGCAGTTTATCCGGGAGAGAGCAGCCCCAGCATTTT
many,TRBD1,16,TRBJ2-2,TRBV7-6,CASSPTGTGPAGELFF,TGTGCCAGCAGCCCCACCGGGACAGGGCCCGCCGGGGAGCTGTTTTTT
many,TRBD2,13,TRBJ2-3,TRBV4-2,CASSQDRRGGPSF,TGTGCCAGCAGCCAAGATCGGCGGGGGGGACCATCCTTT